This paragraph reports one T cell receptor beta chain. What it binds is unknown. This entry belongs to a study of T cells in Graves' hyperthyroidism and ophthalmopathy. Turning to the study itself: Peripheral blood samples were taken at initial diagnosis, prior to any treatment. Study outcomes and limitations: Ophthalmopathy onset followed model prediction by a median approximately six months. Clonotypes that were expanded in thyroid above 0.001 mostly appeared in blood too.

Amplified regions were TCR beta CDR3 sequences from RNA transcripts. The study used the HTBI primer set for a first-round RT-PCR of the TCR CDR3. Via MiXCR, TCRdb re-called the multiplex PCR reads, giving one row per CDR3 protein. The sample includes roughly 500,000 distinct CDR3 sequences, approximately 23% of them seen just once. From germline, CDR1 is LGHDT and CDR2 YNNKEL (reference sequence). With 4 bases removed from V and 3 bases from J, the gap between germline ends came to 12 bases. The CDR3 is 14 amino acids. The TCR was taken from a woman aged 70-85 years with Graves' ophthalmopathy. The V gene is TRBV3-1, the J gene TRBJ1-2; D gene unclear. The sequencing input was blood. The CDR3 region is CASSRTSGDYGYTF. CDR3 DNA sequence: TGTGCCAGCAGCCGAACTAGTGGCGACTATGGCTACACCTTC.